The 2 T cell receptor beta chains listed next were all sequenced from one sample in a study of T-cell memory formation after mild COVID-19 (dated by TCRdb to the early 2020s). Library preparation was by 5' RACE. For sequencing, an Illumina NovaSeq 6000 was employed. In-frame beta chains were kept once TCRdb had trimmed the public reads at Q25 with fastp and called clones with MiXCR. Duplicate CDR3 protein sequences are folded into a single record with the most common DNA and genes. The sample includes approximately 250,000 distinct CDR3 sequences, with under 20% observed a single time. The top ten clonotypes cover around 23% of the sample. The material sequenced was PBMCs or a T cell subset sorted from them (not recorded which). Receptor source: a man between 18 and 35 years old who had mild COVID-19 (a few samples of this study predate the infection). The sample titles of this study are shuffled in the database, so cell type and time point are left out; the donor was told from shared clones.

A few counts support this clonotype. The CDR3: CASRAEYSNQPQHF. As DNA, the CDR3 is TGTGCCAGTCGGGCAGAATATAGCAATCAGCCCCAGCATTTT. This chain links TRBV19 with TRBJ1-5; D not certain. The germline V and J ends were trimmed by 8 bases and 0 bases, with 11 bases remaining between them. The V gene's germline CDR1 is LNHDA and CDR2 SQIVND (reference sequence). This CDR3 has 14 residues.

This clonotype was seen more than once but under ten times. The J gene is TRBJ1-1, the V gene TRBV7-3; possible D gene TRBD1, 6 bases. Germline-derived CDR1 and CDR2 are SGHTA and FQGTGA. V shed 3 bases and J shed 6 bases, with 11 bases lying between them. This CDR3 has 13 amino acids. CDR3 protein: CASSLTGGSEAFF. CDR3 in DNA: TGTGCCAGCAGCTTGACGGGGGGCTCTGAAGCTTTCTTT.